The 27 T cell receptor beta chains given below trace back to one sample, sequenced in a study of regulatory T cells in long-lasting Graves disease (TCRdb year 2021). The library was made by multiplex PCR. The listed sequencing device is Illumina HiSeq 4000. To build TCR beta libraries, CDR3 regions were amplified by Arm-PCR using iRepertoire HTBI primers. TCRdb's own reprocessing of the public reads used fastp at Q25 and MiXCR and kept productive beta chains. Here each entry gathers all rows of one CDR3 protein and keeps the most common genes and DNA. This sample gives over 350,000 distinct CDR3 sequences in total; less than 25% of them show up just once. The ten largest clones take up more than 20% of the sample. What this sample's time point label stands for: persistent/refractory GD, antithyroid drugs over 5 years with positive TRAb. For both TCR sequencing and RNA sequencing, RNA was extracted from PBMCs in TRIzol.

The sample consisted of peripheral blood mononuclear cells (PBMCs), taken when the disease was refractory, from a patient treated with antithyroid drugs. Receptors were obtained from a female donor with Graves disease.

This clonotype occurred many times. The CDR3 DNA follows: TGTGCCAGCAGTCTAACTAATCGGGACAGGGACGTCGGAAAACTGTTTTTT. Amino acids: CASSLTNRDRDVGKLFF. The chain uses TRBV28 and TRBJ1-4; 9 nucleotides line up with TRBD1. CDR3 size: 17 residues. Germline V lookup: CDR1 MDHEN, CDR2 SYDVKM. Trimming cost V 5 bases and J 10 bases; bases outside gene matches: 17.

The table lists this clonotype with many counts. The rearrangement uses TRBV24-1 and TRBJ2-7; 8 bases align to TRBD1. The junction had 26 bases not matched to a gene; V was cut back by 8 bases and J by 6 bases. This CDR3 contains 19 residues. Germline V gene lookup returns CDR1 KGHDR and CDR2 SFDVKD. The CDR3 nucleotides are TGTGCCACCAAAATAAGACAGGGGCCAAGGGACTTCCCGTCTGGCGAGCAGTACTTC. As protein: CATKIRQGPRDFPSGEQYF.

This clonotype was counted a few times. This sequence joins TRBV6-1 and TRBJ2-4; TRBD1 aligns across 8 bases. The V and J ends lost 11 bases and 6 bases, in that order; junction bases with no gene match: 12. The V gene's germline CDR1 is MNHNS and CDR2 SASEGT. This CDR3 comprises 14 residues. The CDR3 DNA follows: TGTGCCGGTGGACAGGGAAGAGCGGTAAACATTCAGTACTTC. Translating gives CAGGQGRAVNIQYF.

The sample holds many counts of this clonotype. The chain combines TRBV28 with TRBJ1-2; 9 positions agree with TRBD1. Germline V gene lookup returns CDR1 MDHEN and CDR2 SYDVKM. V trimming: 5 bases; J trimming: 2 bases; junction bases outside the gene matches: 6. CDR3 length equals 15 residues. The CDR3 loop reads CASSPGDRANYGYTF. The CDR3 bases are TGTGCCAGCAGTCCCGGGGACAGGGCGAACTATGGCTACACCTTC.

Only a few counts were recorded for this clonotype. This chain connects TRBV19 to TRBJ2-2; D perhaps matches TRBD2 (6 bases). CDR1 LNHDA and CDR2 SQIVND come from the germline V gene (reference sequence). The CDR3 runs to 19 residues. The V gene lost 3 bases and the J gene lost 0 bases, with 20 bases spanning the gap. The CDR3 sequence: CASSIRPLWGDSNTGELFF. The CDR3, as DNA: TGTGCCAGTAGTATCCGGCCCCTGTGGGGGGATTCGAACACCGGGGAGCTGTTTTTT.

This clonotype was counted at least ten times. The chain uses TRBV7-9 and TRBJ2-5; no clear D gene. The CDR3 contains 14 residues. Germline CDR1 reads SEHNR; CDR2 reads FQNEAQ (reference sequence). V gave up 5 bases and J gave up 2 bases, with 12 bases separating them. This CDR3 is CASSLEADQETQYF. DNA of the CDR3: TGTGCCAGCAGCCTAGAAGCCGATCAAGAGACCCAGTACTTC.

This chain connects TRBV12-3 or TRBV12-4 to TRBJ1-4; D uncertain. The CDR3 totals 15 residues. V was shortened by 4 bases and J by 8 bases, with 17 bases between the two germline ends. The CDR3 DNA sequence: TGTGCCAGCAGTTCCCTACTAACCAGAGACGAAAAACTGTTTTTT. Its translation is CASSSLLTRDEKLFF.

The genes are TRBV10-3 and TRBJ2-5, with D uncertain. Trimming removed 3 bases from V and 0 bases from J, with 11 bases in between. There are 15 residues in the CDR3. Germline V lookup: CDR1 ENHRY, CDR2 SYGVKD. In DNA, the CDR3 is TGTGCCATCAGTGAACCTACACAGTACCAAGAGACCCAGTACTTC. Translating it yields CAISEPTQYQETQYF.

About this clonotype itself: A read error may be the cause here, since a much bigger clone is one base away. The chain carries TRBV7-9 and TRBJ2-5, with 11 bases lining up with TRBD2. The CDR3 is made up of 17 amino acids. Germline CDR1 reads SEHNR; CDR2 reads FQNEAQ (reference sequence). Losses at the gene ends were 5 bases for V and 2 bases for J; bases not matched to a gene: 10. The CDR3 sequence: CASSPGGLADPQETQYF. For the CDR3, the DNA is TGTGCCAGCAGCCCAGGGGGACTAGCGGACCCACAAGAGACCCAGTACTTC.

This clonotype was detected many times. The chain employs TRBV28 and TRBJ2-7; 7 nucleotides agree with TRBD1. CDR1 and CDR2 from the germline V gene are MDHEN and SYDVKM. The CDR3 contains 15 residues. V shed 6 bases, J shed 6 bases, and the junction held 14 bases outside the gene matches. This chain's CDR3 is CASRSEDRVGSEQYF. The CDR3 coding sequence is TGTGCCAGCAGGTCAGAAGACAGGGTTGGGAGCGAGCAGTACTTC.

The sample holds many counts of this clonotype. This rearrangement joins TRBV12-3 or TRBV12-4 to TRBJ1-1; maybe TRBD1 (5 bases). CDR3 size: 14 residues. V lost 3 bases and J lost 4, with 12 bases in between. CDR3 protein: CASSLRSGATEAFF. CDR3 DNA sequence: TGTGCCAGCAGTTTGAGAAGTGGGGCCACTGAAGCTTTCTTT.

In this sample, this clonotype turned up many times. V gene TRBV15 combines with J gene TRBJ1-5; D gene ambiguous. The CDR3 runs to 14 residues. Trimming removed 1 base at V and 2 bases at J, with 6 bases between. The germline V gene has CDR1 LNHNV and CDR2 YYDKDF (reference sequence). Here the CDR3 reads CATSRGGGNQPQHF. As DNA, the CDR3 is TGTGCCACCAGCAGAGGTGGCGGCAATCAGCCCCAGCATTTT.

The chain uses TRBV4-2 and TRBJ2-5, with TRBD1 matching 7 bases. Losses at the gene ends were 4 bases for V and 1 base for J; bases not matched to a gene: 6. The CDR3 consists of 15 residues. Germline loops: CDR1 LGHNA, CDR2 YNFKEQ. In DNA, the CDR3 is TGTGCCAGCAGCCTCGGACAGGAGATCCAAGAGACCCAGTACTTC. Its translation: CASSLGQEIQETQYF.

This clonotype was counted many times. The chain has TRBV2 and TRBJ2-7; 8 bases agree with TRBD2. This CDR3 has 14 amino acids. The ends lost 0 bases at V and 6 bases at J; junction bases unmatched: 4. The germline gives CDR1 SNHLY, CDR2 FYNNEI. The CDR3 protein is CASSEAGLGGEQYF. DNA of the CDR3: TGTGCCAGCAGTGAAGCGGGACTAGGGGGCGAGCAGTACTTC. Looking up the rest from reference TRBV2 and TRBJ2-7 gives the full variable domain: EPEVTQTPSHQVTQMGQEVILRCVPISNHLYFYWYRQILGQKVEFLVSFYNNEISEKSEIFDDQFSVERPDGSNFTLKIRSTKLEDSAMYFCASSEAGLGGEQYFGPGTRLTVT.

V gene TRBV12-3 or TRBV12-4 combines with J gene TRBJ1-6; the D gene is possibly TRBD1 (5 bases). V shed 7 bases and J shed 8 bases, with 15 bases lying between them. CDR3 size: 14 residues. This CDR3 is CASTFRSTDSPLHF. The CDR3 DNA reads TGTGCCAGCACCTTCCGCTCGACAGATTCACCCCTCCACTTT.

Written as DNA, the CDR3 is TGTGCCAGCAGCCCCCCCGTCGGGCGACCGCGGCTAAACATTCAGTACTTC. As protein: CASSPPVGRPRLNIQYF. The gene calls are TRBV14 and TRBJ2-4; D not certain. The germline V gene encodes CDR1 SGHDN and CDR2 FVKESK. The ends were cut back, 4 bases at V and 6 bases at J, with 22 bases in the middle. The CDR3 length is 17 residues.

The V gene is TRBV2, the J gene TRBJ2-6, with no clear D. The germline V and J ends were trimmed by 3 bases and 0 bases, with 3 bases remaining between them. The CDR3 length is 14 residues. CDR1 and CDR2 from the germline V gene are SNHLY and FYNNEI. The DNA of the CDR3 is TGTGCCAGCAGTGATTTCTCTGGGGCCAACGTCCTGACTTTC. Protein sequence: CASSDFSGANVLTF.

Ten or more counts support this clonotype. This sequence joins TRBV12-3 or TRBV12-4 and TRBJ1-2, with D perhaps matching TRBD1 (5 bases). The CDR3 loop spans 15 amino acids. V was clipped by 5 bases and J by 4 bases, with 17 bases between them. CDR3 coding DNA: TGTGCCAGCAGTGATCACAGGAATAGAGGCTATGGCTACACCTTC. Translation gives CASSDHRNRGYGYTF.

In its sample, this clonotype was seen many times. This chain links TRBV11-2 with TRBJ2-6; no reliable D call. Trimming removed 4 bases at V and 10 bases at J, with 14 bases between. From germline, CDR1 is SGHAT and CDR2 FQNNGV. The CDR3 runs to 14 residues. This CDR3 reads CASSSQLFINVLTF. The CDR3 DNA is TGTGCCAGCAGCTCCCAACTCTTCATAAACGTCCTGACTTTC. Using reference TRBV11-2 and TRBJ2-6 for the parts outside the CDR3, the full variable domain is EAGVAQSPRYKIIEKRQSVAFWCNPISGHATLYWYQQILGQGPKLLIQFQNNGVVDDSQLPKDRFSAERLKGVDSTLKIQPAKLEDSAVYLCASSSQLFINVLTFGAGSRLTVL.

This chain connects TRBV20-1 to TRBJ2-2; 7 positions agree with TRBD2. Germline V gene sequence: CDR1 DFQATT, CDR2 SNEGSKA (reference sequence). CDR3 size: 15 residues. V dropped 1 base and J dropped 5; count of bases not matched to a gene: 7. This chain's CDR3 is CSARARLGGTGELFF. Written as DNA, the CDR3 is TGCAGTGCTAGAGCCCGTCTGGGGGGGACCGGGGAGCTGTTTTTT.

This clonotype was detected many times. V usage is TRBV28 and J usage is TRBJ2-2, with 11 bases matching TRBD2. The CDR3 is 17 amino acids. With 1 base clipped from V and 5 bases from J, the junction kept 6 bases outside the gene matches. Germline V gene lookup returns CDR1 MDHEN and CDR2 SYDVKM. The CDR3 region is CASSLLLAGVRTGELFF. CDR3 sequence (DNA): TGTGCCAGCAGTTTATTACTAGCGGGAGTCCGGACCGGGGAGCTGTTTTTT. Full variable domain (missing parts from reference TRBV28 and TRBJ2-2): DVKVTQSSRYLVKRTGEKVFLECVQDMDHENMFWYRQDPGLGLRLIYFSYDVKMKEKGDIPEGYSVSREKKERFSLILESASTNQTSMYLCASSLLLAGVRTGELFFGEGSRLTVL.

As concerns this clonotype: A much larger clone lies one base from this, so it may be a read error. No conserved phenylalanine or tryptophan is present at the end of the CDR3, so a read error is the likely explanation. The chain carries TRBV6-1 and TRBJ2-6; a possible D gene is TRBD2 (5 bases). Germline CDR1 and CDR2: MNHNS and SASEGT. Between the trimmed V and J ends, which lost 7 bases and 0 bases, there was a span of 7 bases. The CDR3 runs to 14 residues. The CDR3 coding sequence is TGTGCCAGCACTGGGAGCTCTGGGGCCAACGTCCTGACTTCC. Protein product: CASTGSSGANVLTS.

There are a few counts of this clonotype. CDR3 protein: CASSSTPRPGQLRTTYEQYF. CDR3 DNA sequence: TGTGCCAGCAGCTCCACACCCAGACCGGGACAGCTCCGAACCACCTACGAGCAGTACTTC. The chain links TRBV7-9 to TRBJ2-7; 7 bases match TRBD1. Losses at the gene ends were 4 bases for V and 2 bases for J; bases not matched to a gene: 23. Germline V gene sequence: CDR1 SEHNR, CDR2 FQNEAQ (reference sequence). This CDR3 is built from 20 residues. Full variable domain (outside the CDR3, taken from reference TRBV7-9 and TRBJ2-7): DTGVSQNPRHKITKRGQNVTFRCDPISEHNRLYWYRQTLGQGPEFLTYFQNEAQLEKSRLLSDRFSAERPKGSFSTLEIQRTEQGDSAMYLCASSSTPRPGQLRTTYEQYFGPGTRLTVT.

This clonotype was seen many times. The gene calls are TRBV7-8 and TRBJ2-5; TRBD1 is a possible D gene (5 bases). CDR3 length: 13 amino acids. Germline CDR1 and CDR2: SGHVS and FQNEAQ. Trimming pared 1 base from V and 4 bases from J, leaving 7 bases between. The CDR3 protein is CASSLGTRETQYF. The CDR3 DNA reads TGTGCCAGCAGCTTAGGGACAAGAGAGACCCAGTACTTC.

This clonotype occurred many times. A much larger clone lies a single base off, so this may be a read error. This sequence joins TRBV7-2 and TRBJ2-7; D remains ambiguous. Deletions cut 6 bases from V and 0 bases from J, with 6 bases between. This CDR3 is 12 amino acids long. Germline loops: CDR1 SGHTA, CDR2 FQGNSA. CDR3 residues: CASRSSSYEQYF. CDR3 DNA: TGTGCCAGCAGGTCGAGCTCCTACGAGCAGTACTTC. Combining the CDR3 with reference TRBV7-2 and TRBJ2-7 gives the whole variable domain GAGVSQSPSNKVTEKGKDVELRCDPISGHTALYWYRQSLGQGLEFLIYFQGNSAPDKSGLPSDRFSAERTGGSVSTLTIQRTQQEDSAVYLCASRSSSYEQYFGPGTRLTVT.

This clonotype was found many times. V and J are TRBV11-2 and TRBJ2-7; 8 nucleotides match TRBD1. The trim removed 3 bases at V and 3 bases at J, leaving 1 base unmatched. Germline V gives CDR1 SGHAT, CDR2 FQNNGV. The CDR3 is made up of 13 amino acids. Here the CDR3 reads CASSFGQGYEQYF. CDR3 coding DNA: TGTGCCAGCAGCTTCGGACAGGGCTACGAGCAGTACTTC.

Points on this clonotype: The junction departs from germline at one end; a sequencing error may be responsible. The rearrangement links TRBV12-3 or TRBV12-4 to TRBJ2-5; D is undetermined. The CDR3 loop spans 13 amino acids. The CDR3 nucleotides are TGTGCCAGCAGTTTAGGCAGGCAAGAGACCCGGTACTTC. Protein product: CASSLGRQETRYF.